This T cell receptor (beta chain) is drawn from a study of blood T cell repertoires in COVID-19 (dated by TCRdb to the early 2020s). Broadly, across the study: Samples from collaborators originated in the United States, Italy and Spain and spanned both the acute and convalescent phases of COVID-19. Subjects who had been exposed to COVID-19, were actively infected with it, or had recovered from it provided the deeply sampled blood TCRbeta repertoires that made up the dataset. The sample metadata nearly always contained a de-identified subject ID, COVID-19 status, age in years and sex. The prospective study material was composed of cDNA or gDNA derived from T cells, B-cell-depleted T cells, or PBMCs. Where available, HLA class I and class II types were obtained from metadata supplied by the sample provider rather than from assay-based typing. The samples were drawn from two sources: the first 160 participants of the ongoing ImmuneRACE study, and 1,200 or so subjects contributed by 6 global collaborators. The repertoires were released in a freely available public database intended as a resource for research on the immune response to SARS-CoV-2. The full study reports these points: Clinical and demographic metadata were provided uncurated, with the amount varying by source and participant.

The immunoSEQ Assay, a bias-controlled multiplex PCR, was used to amplify TCRbeta CDR3 regions from genomic DNA. From the authors' description of their analysis: The number of nucleated cells in each sample was estimated from the amplification of reference gene primers within the assay. To quantify the absolute abundance of each unique TCRbeta CDR3 rearrangement, sequence reads were collapsed and filtered. For each sample, productive Simpson clonality was calculated as the square root of Simpson's diversity index across productive rearrangements. Not all clones reach the TCRdb copy of this immuneACCESS table, which keeps in-frame sequences only. Checked studies attribute under half of the gap to unresolved V genes and leave the rest unexplained. The V and J calls and clone size were taken over from that table, and D and trimming were inferred from the DNA. The sample table lists about 430,000 clones, more than 75% of them with a count of one. Of the sample, 0.97% is held by the ten largest clones.

Regarding this clone: Its antigen is currently not known. Per-base qualities were not stored, and no clone one base away is much larger.

CDR1 LGHNA and CDR2 YSLEER are derived from the germline V gene. Spanning cysteine to phenylalanine, the CDR3 consists of 14 amino acids. Here the CDR3 DNA is all that survives: 42 bases in frame from base 1. The junction shows trimming of 0 bases on V and 6 bases on J, plus 9 bases between the germline ends. Participants in the prospective study were aged about 18 to 95 years, lived in under 30 United States geographic areas, and enrolled through a virtual design. In the prospective study, participants were assigned to cohorts based on the clinical history participants reported in a screening survey and a study questionnaire. Mobile phlebotomists in the prospective study collected whole blood, serum and a nasopharyngeal or oropharyngeal swab from every participant. Over a roughly two-month period, participants in the prospective study had the option of providing additional blood draws and questionnaires. Before DNA extraction, blood samples from the prospective study were shipped at room temperature or frozen.

The sequence was collected from a woman aged 25 to 39 with acute COVID-19. Sequencing input: PBMCs or T cells enriched from blood (not recorded which). The V and J genes are TRBV4-3 and TRBJ1-5, with the identity of the D gene unclear. The CDR3 in this case is CASSQDRFGQPQHF. The nucleotides are TGCGCCAGCAGCCAAGATCGATTCGGTCAGCCCCAGCATTTT.